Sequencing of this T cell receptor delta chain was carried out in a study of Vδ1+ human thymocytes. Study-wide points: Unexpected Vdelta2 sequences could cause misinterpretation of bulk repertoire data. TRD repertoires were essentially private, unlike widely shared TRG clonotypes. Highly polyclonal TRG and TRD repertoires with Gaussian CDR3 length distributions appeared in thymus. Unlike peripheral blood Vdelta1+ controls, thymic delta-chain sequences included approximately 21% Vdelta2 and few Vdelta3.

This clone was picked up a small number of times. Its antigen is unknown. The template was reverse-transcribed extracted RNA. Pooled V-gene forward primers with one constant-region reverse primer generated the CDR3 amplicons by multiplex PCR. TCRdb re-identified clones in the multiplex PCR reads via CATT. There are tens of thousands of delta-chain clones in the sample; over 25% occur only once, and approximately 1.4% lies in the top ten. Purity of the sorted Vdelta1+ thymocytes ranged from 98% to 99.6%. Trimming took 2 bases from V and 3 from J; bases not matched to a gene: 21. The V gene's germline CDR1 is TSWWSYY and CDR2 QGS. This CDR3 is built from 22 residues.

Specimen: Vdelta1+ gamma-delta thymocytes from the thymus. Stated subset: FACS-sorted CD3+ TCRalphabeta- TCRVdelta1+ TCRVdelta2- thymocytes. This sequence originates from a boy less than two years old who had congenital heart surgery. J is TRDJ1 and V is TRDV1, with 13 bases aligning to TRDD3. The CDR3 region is CALGEEGSYARTGGYAPDKLIF. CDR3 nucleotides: TGTGCTCTTGGGGAAGAAGGTTCCTACGCCCGTACTGGGGGATACGCCCCCGATAAACTCATCTTT.